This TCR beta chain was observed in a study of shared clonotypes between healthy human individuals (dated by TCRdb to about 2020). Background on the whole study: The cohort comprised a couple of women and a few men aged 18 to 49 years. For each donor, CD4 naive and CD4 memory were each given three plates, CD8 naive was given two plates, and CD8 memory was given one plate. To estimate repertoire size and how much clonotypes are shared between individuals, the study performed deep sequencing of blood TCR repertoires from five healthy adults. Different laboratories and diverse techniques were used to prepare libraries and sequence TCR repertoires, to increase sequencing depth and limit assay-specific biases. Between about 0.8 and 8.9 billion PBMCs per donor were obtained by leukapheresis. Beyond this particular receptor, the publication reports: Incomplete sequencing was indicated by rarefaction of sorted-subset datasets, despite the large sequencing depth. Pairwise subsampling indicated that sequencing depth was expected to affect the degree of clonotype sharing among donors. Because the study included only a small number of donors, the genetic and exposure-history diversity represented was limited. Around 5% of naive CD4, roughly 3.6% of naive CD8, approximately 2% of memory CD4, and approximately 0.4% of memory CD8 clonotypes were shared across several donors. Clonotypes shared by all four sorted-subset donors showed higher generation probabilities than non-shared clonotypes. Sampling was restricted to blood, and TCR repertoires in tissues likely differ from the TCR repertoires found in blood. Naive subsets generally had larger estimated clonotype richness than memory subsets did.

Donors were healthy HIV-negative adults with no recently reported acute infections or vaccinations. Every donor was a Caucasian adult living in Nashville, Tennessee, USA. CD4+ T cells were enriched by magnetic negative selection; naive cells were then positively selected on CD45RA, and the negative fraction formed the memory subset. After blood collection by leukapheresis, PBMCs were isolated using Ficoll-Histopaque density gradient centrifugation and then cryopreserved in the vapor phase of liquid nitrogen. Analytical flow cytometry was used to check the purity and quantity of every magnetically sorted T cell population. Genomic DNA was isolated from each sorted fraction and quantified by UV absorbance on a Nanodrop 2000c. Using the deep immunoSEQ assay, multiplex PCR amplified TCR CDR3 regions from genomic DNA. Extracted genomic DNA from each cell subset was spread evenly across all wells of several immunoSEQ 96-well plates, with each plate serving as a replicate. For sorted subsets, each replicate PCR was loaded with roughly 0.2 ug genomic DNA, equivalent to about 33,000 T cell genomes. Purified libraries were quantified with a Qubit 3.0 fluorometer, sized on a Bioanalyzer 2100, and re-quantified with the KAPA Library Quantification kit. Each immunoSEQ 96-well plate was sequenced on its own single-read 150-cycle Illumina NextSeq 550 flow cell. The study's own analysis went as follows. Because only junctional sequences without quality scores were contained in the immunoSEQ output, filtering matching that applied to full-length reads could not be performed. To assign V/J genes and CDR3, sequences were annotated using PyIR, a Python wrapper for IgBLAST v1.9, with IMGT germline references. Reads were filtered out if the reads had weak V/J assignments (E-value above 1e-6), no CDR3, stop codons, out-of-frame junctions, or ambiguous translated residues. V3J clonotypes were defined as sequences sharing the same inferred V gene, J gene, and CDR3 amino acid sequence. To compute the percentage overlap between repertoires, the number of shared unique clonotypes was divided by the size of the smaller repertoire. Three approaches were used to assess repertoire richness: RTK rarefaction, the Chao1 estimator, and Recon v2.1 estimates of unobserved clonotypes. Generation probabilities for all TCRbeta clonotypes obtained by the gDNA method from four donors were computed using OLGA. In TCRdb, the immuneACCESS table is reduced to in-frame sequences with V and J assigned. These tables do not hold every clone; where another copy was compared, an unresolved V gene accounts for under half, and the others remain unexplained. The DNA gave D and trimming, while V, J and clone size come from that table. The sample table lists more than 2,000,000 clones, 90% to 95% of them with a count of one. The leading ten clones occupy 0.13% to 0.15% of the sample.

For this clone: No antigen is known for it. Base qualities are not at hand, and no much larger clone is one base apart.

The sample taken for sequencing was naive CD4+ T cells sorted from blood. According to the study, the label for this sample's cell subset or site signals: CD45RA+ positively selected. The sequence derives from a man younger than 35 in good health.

The DNA is as follows: TGTGCCAGCACCCAACCCGGGAGGGAGACCCAGTACTTC. Translated, this gives CASTQPGRETQYF. The receptor chain draws on TRBV11-2 and TRBJ2-5; TRBD2 agrees with 7 junctional bases. At the junction V is shortened by 7 bases and J by 5 bases; bases outside the gene matches: 7. Sequences SGHAT (CDR1) and FQNNGV (CDR2) are obtained from the germline V gene. The CDR3 runs 13 amino acids, cysteine and phenylalanine included. The entry retains the CDR3 DNA only, 39 bases that are in frame from base 1.